This TCR beta chain was identified during a study of blood T cell repertoires in COVID-19. About the research overall: Samples came from the United States, Italy and Spain, spanning acute and convalescent COVID-19. T cells, B-cell-depleted T cells, or PBMCs provided the cDNA or gDNA that served as material.

CDR1 LNHDA and CDR2 SQIVND come from the germline V gene (reference sequence). The CDR3 length is 16 residues. Deletions cut 3 bases from V and 0 bases from J, with 14 bases between. Original handling: Reference gene primer amplification in the assay estimated nucleated cell counts. Profiling relied on immunoSEQ multiplex PCR, and the TCRdb table lists in-frame clones only, not all of them. That table furnishes V, J and clone size, whereas the DNA furnished D and trimming. The table has about 100,000 clones, around four fifths seen once; the top ten hold roughly a third. Sequencing used peripheral blood. The TCR originated in a man aged 70 or older with active or convalescent COVID-19. The genes are TRBV19 and TRBJ1-1, with D perhaps matching TRBD1 (6 bases). CDR3 coding DNA: TGTGCCAGTAGTATTGCGGGGGGCCTTATGAACACTGAAGCTTTCTTT. Translated: CASSIAGGLMNTEAFF.